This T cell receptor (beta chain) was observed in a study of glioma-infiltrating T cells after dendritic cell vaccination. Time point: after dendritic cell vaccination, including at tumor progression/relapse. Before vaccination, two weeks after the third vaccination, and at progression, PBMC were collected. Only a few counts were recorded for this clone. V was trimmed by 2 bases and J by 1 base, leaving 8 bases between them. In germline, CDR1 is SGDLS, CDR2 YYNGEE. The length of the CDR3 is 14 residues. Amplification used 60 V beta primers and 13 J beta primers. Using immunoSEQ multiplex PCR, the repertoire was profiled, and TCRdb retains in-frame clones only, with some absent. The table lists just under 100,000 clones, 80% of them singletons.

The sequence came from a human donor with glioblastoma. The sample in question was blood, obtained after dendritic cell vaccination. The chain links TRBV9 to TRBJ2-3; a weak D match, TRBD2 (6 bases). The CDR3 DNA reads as TGTGCCAGCAGCGTGGCTAGCGGCACAGATACGCAGTATTTT. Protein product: CASSVASGTDTQYF.